What follows is one T cell receptor beta chain and its context. No antigen is known for it. Germline CDR1 is SNHLY and CDR2 is FYNNEI. V gave up 5 bases and J gave up 0 bases, with 17 bases separating them. The CDR3 sequence is 18 residues long. These data originate in a study of radiotherapy plus CTLA-4 blockade in lung cancer. Study-wide background: An objective response was seen in around 17% of patients, and disease control in about 30%. Study-wide results and caveats: Radiotherapy plus ipilimumab was followed by expansion in blood of tumor-derived TCR clones. With interferon-beta, early dynamics of blood T cell clones were reported to best predict response.

TCRdb keeps only in-frame clones here, not all; method: immunoSEQ multiplex PCR. Of 25,000 to 35,000 clones in the sample, around 85% were seen once. The material sequenced was peripheral blood, taken from a patient treated with radiotherapy plus ipilimumab. The TCR sequence derives from a human donor with non-small cell lung cancer who had stable disease on radiotherapy plus ipilimumab. The rearrangement links TRBV2 to TRBJ1-6; D remains unclear. The CDR3 is CASSQKAGMDSYNSPLHF. CDR3 DNA sequence: TGTGCCAGCAGTCAAAAAGCGGGGATGGACTCCTATAATTCACCCCTCCACTTT.